This T cell receptor (beta chain) was sequenced during a study of CXCR3-negative and CXCR3-positive naive CD8 T cells. Study context: With about 1.5 +/- 0.3 million reads per library, the TRB reads numbered roughly 140 million in total.

In regard to this clonotype: No antigen is known for it.

Study outcomes and limitations: CXCR3-positive naive cells carried more hydrophobic TRB CDR3s than CXCR3-negative ones. Unlike memory cells, which differed, naive CXCR3-negative and CXCR3-positive cells had similar TRBV-TRBJ usage. Fresh PBMCs went into most assays, and CXCR3 expression partly declined after cryopreservation.

Researchers prepared the TRB cDNA libraries using 5' RACE with UMI labels. Following a re-call of the 5' RACE reads, TCRdb has one entry per CDR3 protein and lacks DNA. Here the sample table reports about 120,000 distinct CDR3 sequences. Using triplicate sorts, 300,000 cells were collected each time from every CD8+ T cell subset. Germline V gene lookup returns CDR1 LNHDA and CDR2 SQIVND (reference sequence). The CDR3 length is 17 residues. The V gene is TRBV19, the J gene TRBJ1-2; TCRdb selects TRBD1, and the lack of DNA leaves this call unchecked. This TCR came from a human donor in good health. Some clones in this sample may be carry-over from other donors' samples. What was sequenced was naive CXCR3+ CD8+ T cells from blood. Subset denoted: CD45RO-CCR7+CD27+CD95- naive CD8+ T cells expressing CXCR3 (TNR3+). The chain's CDR3 is CASRRNHWTESNYGYTF.